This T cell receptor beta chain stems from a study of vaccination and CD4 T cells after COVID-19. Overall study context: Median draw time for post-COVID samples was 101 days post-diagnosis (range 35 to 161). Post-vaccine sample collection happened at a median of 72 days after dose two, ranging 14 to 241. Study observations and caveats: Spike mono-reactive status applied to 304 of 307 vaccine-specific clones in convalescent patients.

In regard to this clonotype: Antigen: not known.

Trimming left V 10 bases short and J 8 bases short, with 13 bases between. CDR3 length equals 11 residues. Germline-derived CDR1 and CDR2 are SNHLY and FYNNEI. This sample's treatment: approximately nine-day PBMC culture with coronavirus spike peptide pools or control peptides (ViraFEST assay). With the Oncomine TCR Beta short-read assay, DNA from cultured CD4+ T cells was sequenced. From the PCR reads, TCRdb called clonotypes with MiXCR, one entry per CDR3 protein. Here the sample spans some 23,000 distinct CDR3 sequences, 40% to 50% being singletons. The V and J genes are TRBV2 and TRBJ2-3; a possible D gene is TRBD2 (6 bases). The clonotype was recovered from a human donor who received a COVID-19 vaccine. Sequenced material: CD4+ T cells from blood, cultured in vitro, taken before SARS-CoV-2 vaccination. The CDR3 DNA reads TGTGCCATAAACCGGGACTTTACGCAGTATTTT. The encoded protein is CAINRDFTQYF.